The present TCR beta chain was sequenced within a study of blood T cells in healthy people across ages. Sample-barcoded 5' priming and a J-beta primer mix drove a second PCR of about 6 to 12 cycles. MiXCR was run by TCRdb on the 5' RACE reads, yielding one entry per CDR3 protein. The data contain about 580,000 distinct CDR3 sequences, 47% of them singletons. The CDR3 is 12 residues long. The germline gives CDR1 SGHTA, CDR2 FQGNSA. General study points: Higher naive T cell percentage went strongly together with higher TCR beta diversity.

Notes on this clonotype: The antigen is not known. The junction differs from germline at one of its ends, possibly a read error.

What was sequenced was blood. The V and J genes are TRBV7-2 and TRBJ1-2; D is ambiguous. The clonotype was recovered from an elderly man in good health. The CDR3 DNA reads TGTGCCAGCAACACAACTAAATATGGCTACACCTTC. Translation gives CASNTTKYGYTF.